The 22 T cell receptor beta chains below all came from one sample that was sequenced in a study of T cell responses to AZD1222 COVID-19 vaccine. The method was immunoSEQ multiplex PCR; TCRdb's version includes in-frame clones alone and lacks a portion of them. The repertoire consists of about 140,000 clones, with roughly 92% occurring once and the leading ten covering roughly 5%. The sample here was peripheral blood, taken on day 0 of AZD1222 vaccination. The source is an adult in good health.

The chain employs TRBV5-1 and TRBJ1-1; tentatively, D is TRBD1 (6 bases). Germline CDR1 reads SGHRS; CDR2 reads YFSETQ. Trimming took 6 bases from V and 1 from J, leaving 10 bases between them. This CDR3 is built from 13 residues. CDR3 in DNA: TGCGCCAGCACCTCGGGACAGAACACTGAAGCTTTCTTT. Translation gives CASTSGQNTEAFF. The full variable domain, completed using reference TRBV5-1 and TRBJ1-1, is KAGVTQTPRYLIKTRGQQVTLSCSPISGHRSVSWYQQTPGQGLQFLFEYFSETQRNKGNFPGRFSGRQFSNSRSEMNVSTLELGDSALYLCASTSGQNTEAFFGQGTRLTVV.

V gene TRBV25-1 combines with J gene TRBJ1-6, with TRBD1 matching 8 bases. Losses at the gene ends were 3 bases for V and 8 bases for J; bases not matched to a gene: 3. Germline CDR1 reads MGHDK; CDR2 reads SYGVNS. The CDR3 is 14 residues long. The CDR3 loop reads CASSDRTGHSPLHF. Here the CDR3 DNA reads TGTGCCAGCAGTGATCGGACAGGGCATTCACCCCTCCACTTT.

This clone was found a few times. The chain recombines TRBV5-1 with TRBJ2-7; 7 nucleotides agree with TRBD2. V dropped 0 bases and J dropped 0; count of bases not matched to a gene: 12. Looked up from germline, CDR1 is SGHRS and CDR2 is YFSETQ. There are 18 residues in the CDR3. DNA of the CDR3: TGCGCCAGCAGCTTGGCCTTTTCGGTCGGGGGGAGCTCCTACGAGCAGTACTTC. It translates to CASSLAFSVGGSSYEQYF.

In its sample, this clone was seen once. V is TRBV27 and J is TRBJ1-6, with 8 bases that match TRBD1. The germline CDR1 and CDR2 sequences are MNHEY and SMNVEV (reference sequence). After removal of 4 bases from V and 10 bases from J, the junction contained 9 bases not matched to a gene. CDR3 length: 15 amino acids. CDR3 DNA sequence: TGTGCCAGCAGTTCCGGGACAGGCCGCCGGTCACCCCTCCACTTT. Protein: CASSSGTGRRSPLHF.

The V call is TRBV6-5, the J call TRBJ1-3; 8 positions agree with TRBD1. The germline gives CDR1 MNHEY, CDR2 SVGAGI. Trimming took 6 bases from V and 3 from J; bases not matched to a gene: 7. The CDR3 extends over 15 amino acids. For the CDR3, the DNA is TGTGCCAGCAGACAGGGGGTGAGCGATGGAAACACCATATATTTT. Translation gives CASRQGVSDGNTIYF.

The chain has TRBV5-8 and TRBJ1-5; D is possibly TRBD1 (6 bases). Trimming removed 5 bases from V and 0 bases from J, with 15 bases in between. The germline V gene encodes CDR1 SGHTS and CDR2 YDEGEE. The CDR3 totals 16 residues. The CDR3 DNA reads TGTGCCAGCAGAACCCGACTCAGGGGTAGCAATCAGCCCCAGCATTTT. It yields the protein CASRTRLRGSNQPQHF.

The gene calls are TRBV19 and TRBJ1-1, with D perhaps matching TRBD1 (6 bases). This CDR3 has 14 amino acids. V was trimmed by 5 bases and J by 6 bases, leaving 16 bases between them. CDR1 is LNHDA and CDR2 is SQIVND in the germline V gene (reference sequence). The CDR3 DNA is TGTGCCAGTAGTTGGATACCACAGGGATCTGAAGCTTTCTTT. This encodes CASSWIPQGSEAFF. Full variable domain (outside the CDR3, taken from reference TRBV19 and TRBJ1-1): DGGITQSPKYLFRKEGQNVTLSCEQNLNHDAMYWYRQDPGQGLRLIYYSQIVNDFQKGDIAEGYSVSREKKESFPLTVTSAQKNPTAFYLCASSWIPQGSEAFFGQGTRLTVV.

The chain couples TRBV7-6 to TRBJ1-3; 8 bases fit TRBD1. Germline V gene lookup returns CDR1 SGHVS and CDR2 FNYEAQ. This CDR3 contains 16 residues. V was clipped by 4 bases and J by 2 bases; unmatched bases: 7. The CDR3 here is CASSYGQGGAGNTIYF. As DNA, the CDR3 is TGTGCCAGCAGCTACGGACAGGGTGGCGCTGGAAACACCATATATTTT. The whole variable domain, filled in from reference TRBV7-6 and TRBJ1-3, reads GAGVSQSPRYKVTKRGQDVALRCDPISGHVSLYWYRQALGQGPEFLTYFNYEAQQDKSGLPNDRFSAERPEGSISTLTIQRTEQRDSAMYRCASSYGQGGAGNTIYFGEGSWLTVV.

This clone was recorded only once. The chain employs TRBV19 and TRBJ2-7, with TRBD1 as a possible D gene (6 bases). The V and J ends lost 6 bases and 5 bases respectively, with 14 bases between them. CDR3 size: 13 residues. Germline assignment: CDR1 LNHDA and CDR2 SQIVND (reference sequence). CDR3 nucleotide sequence: TGTGCCAGTAGCCCCACAGGGTGGGACGAGCAGTACTTC. Translating gives CASSPTGWDEQYF.

This chain connects TRBV5-3 to TRBJ2-1; D remains unclear. TRBV5-3 is given ORF status, its function remaining uncertain. The CDR3 has 12 residues. Trimming took off 3 bases at V and 7 bases at J, with 8 bases between the two ends. The CDR3 reads CARSSGENEQFF. The CDR3 coding sequence is TGTGCCAGAAGCTCCGGAGAGAATGAGCAGTTCTTC.

The rearrangement joins TRBV7-8 to TRBJ2-7; the D gene is possibly TRBD2 (6 bases). The CDR3 spans 15 residues. Trimming shortened V by 5 bases and J by 4 bases, and 18 bases separated the two germline ends. CDR1 SGHVS and CDR2 FQNEAQ come from the germline V gene. The CDR3 sequence is CASSNLLLATYEQYF. CDR3 in DNA: TGTGCCAGCAGCAACCTTTTGCTAGCGACTTACGAGCAGTACTTC.

This sequence joins TRBV5-5 and TRBJ1-6; no reliable D call. The CDR3 is made up of 14 amino acids. With 0 bases removed from V and 9 bases from J, the gap between germline ends came to 10 bases. CDR1 is SGHKS, CDR2 YYEKEE, per germline (reference sequence). DNA for the CDR3: TGTGCCAGCAGCTTGGTCGAGGGAATTTCACCCCTCCACTTT. Amino acid sequence: CASSLVEGISPLHF.

This clone was detected a few times. The chain uses TRBV28 and TRBJ2-2; D gene uncertain. Trimming pared 6 bases from V and 2 bases from J, leaving 10 bases between. Germline assignment: CDR1 MDHEN and CDR2 SYDVKM. This CDR3 contains 14 residues. The CDR3 nucleotides are TGTGCCAGCAGGCCCTGGGCTAACACCGGGGAGCTGTTTTTT. It is translated as CASRPWANTGELFF. Using reference TRBV28 and TRBJ2-2 for the parts outside the CDR3, the full variable domain is DVKVTQSSRYLVKRTGEKVFLECVQDMDHENMFWYRQDPGLGLRLIYFSYDVKMKEKGDIPEGYSVSREKKERFSLILESASTNQTSMYLCASRPWANTGELFFGEGSRLTVL.

The sample holds one count of this clone. The chain carries TRBV2 and TRBJ2-3, with D perhaps given as TRBD1 or TRBD2 (6 bases each). Per germline, CDR1 SNHLY and CDR2 FYNNEI. This CDR3 contains 13 residues. Trimming stripped 7 bases from V and 2 bases from J, with 10 bases between. The CDR3 reads CASTGDNTDTQYF. The CDR3 DNA sequence: TGTGCCAGCACGGGGGACAACACAGATACGCAGTATTTT.

The chain links TRBV19 to TRBJ2-3; 7 nucleotides match TRBD1. CDR1 and CDR2 from the germline V gene are LNHDA and SQIVND (reference sequence). The junction had 5 bases not matched to a gene; V was cut back by 5 bases and J by 6 bases. CDR3 length equals 13 residues. The CDR3 sequence: CASSLQGLDTQYF. The CDR3 DNA sequence: TGTGCCAGTAGTCTACAGGGGCTCGATACGCAGTATTTT.

The J gene is TRBJ1-1, the V gene TRBV6-4; D is ambiguous. From germline, CDR1 is MRHNA and CDR2 SNTAGT. The CDR3 contains 15 residues. V gave up 5 bases and J gave up 0 bases, with 13 bases separating them. The CDR3 protein is CASSLDANMNTEAFF. Written as DNA, the CDR3 is TGTGCCAGCAGTCTGGATGCTAACATGAACACTGAAGCTTTCTTT.

This clone was found once. This chain connects TRBV5-8 to TRBJ2-1; no firm D call. The CDR3 runs to 15 residues. With 0 bases removed from V and 0 bases from J, the gap between germline ends came to 7 bases. In germline, CDR1 is SGHTS, CDR2 YDEGEE. Here the CDR3 reads CASSLGEYSYNEQFF. The CDR3, as DNA: TGTGCCAGCAGCTTGGGGGAATACTCCTACAATGAGCAGTTCTTC.

This chain uses TRBV7-6 with TRBJ1-1, with 7 bases lining up with TRBD1. This CDR3 contains 17 residues. Losses at the gene ends were 5 bases for V and 0 bases for J; bases not matched to a gene: 12. Germline V gene data show CDR1 as SGHVS and CDR2 as FNYEAQ. This CDR3 reads CASSNRGGGFMNTEAFF. CDR3 nucleotides: TGTGCCAGCAGCAACAGGGGCGGCGGGTTCATGAACACTGAAGCTTTCTTT.

V is TRBV19 and J is TRBJ1-1; a weak D match, TRBD1 (5 bases). V was cut by 1 base and J by 3 bases, with 12 bases left in between. CDR1 LNHDA and CDR2 SQIVND come from the germline V gene (reference sequence). The CDR3 is 15 residues long. CDR3: CASSIGTPRDTEAFF. CDR3 nucleotide sequence: TGTGCCAGTAGTATAGGCACCCCCAGGGACACTGAAGCTTTCTTT.

This clone was counted between two and nine times. The chain carries TRBV5-4 and TRBJ2-3; D is undetermined. The CDR3 covers 14 residues. Germline loops: CDR1 SGHNT, CDR2 YYREEE (reference sequence). The germline V and J ends were trimmed by 0 bases and 2 bases, with 7 bases remaining between them. DNA of the CDR3: TGTGCCAGCAGCTTGGAATTGGACACAGATACGCAGTATTTT. Translating gives CASSLELDTDTQYF. The full variable domain, rest sourced from reference TRBV5-4 and TRBJ2-3, is ETGVTQSPTHLIKTRGQQVTLRCSSQSGHNTVSWYQQALGQGPQFIFQYYREEENGRGNFPPRFSGLQFPNYSSELNVNALELDDSALYLCASSLELDTDTQYFGPGTRLTVL.

V and J are TRBV28 and TRBJ2-1; TRBD2 matches at 11 bases. Germline CDR1 is MDHEN and CDR2 is SYDVKM. This CDR3 is 19 amino acids long. Trimming at V came to 6 bases and at J to 5 bases, leaving 18 bases not matched to a gene. The CDR3 DNA follows: TGTGCCAGCAGGGACCTAGCGGGGGGCCCGATGACAAAAAACAATGAGCAGTTCTTC. Its protein product is CASRDLAGGPMTKNNEQFF.

Concerning this clone: An end of the junction differs from the germline gene, which may be a read error. CDR3 in amino acids: CASSLRDSIQPQHF. In DNA, the CDR3 is TGTGCCAGCAGTTTACGGGACAGCATTCAGCCCCAGCATTTT. The rearrangement links TRBV28 to TRBJ1-5; 7 bases line up with TRBD1. Germline CDR1 is MDHEN and CDR2 is SYDVKM. CDR3 length: 14 amino acids.